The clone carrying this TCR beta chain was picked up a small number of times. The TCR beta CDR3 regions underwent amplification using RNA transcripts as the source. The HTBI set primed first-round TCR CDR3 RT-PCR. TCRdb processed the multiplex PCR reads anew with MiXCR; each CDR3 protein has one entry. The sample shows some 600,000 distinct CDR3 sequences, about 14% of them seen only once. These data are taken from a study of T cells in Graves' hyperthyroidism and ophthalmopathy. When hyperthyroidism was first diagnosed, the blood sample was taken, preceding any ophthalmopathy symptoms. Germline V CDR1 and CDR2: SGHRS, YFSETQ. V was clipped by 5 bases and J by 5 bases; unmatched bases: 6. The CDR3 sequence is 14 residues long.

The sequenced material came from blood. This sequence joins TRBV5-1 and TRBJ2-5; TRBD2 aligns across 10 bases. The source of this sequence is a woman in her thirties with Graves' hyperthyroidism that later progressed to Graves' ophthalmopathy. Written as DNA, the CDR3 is TGCGCCAGCAGGCAAGCGGGAGGGCCTGAGACCCAGTACTTC. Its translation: CASRQAGGPETQYF.